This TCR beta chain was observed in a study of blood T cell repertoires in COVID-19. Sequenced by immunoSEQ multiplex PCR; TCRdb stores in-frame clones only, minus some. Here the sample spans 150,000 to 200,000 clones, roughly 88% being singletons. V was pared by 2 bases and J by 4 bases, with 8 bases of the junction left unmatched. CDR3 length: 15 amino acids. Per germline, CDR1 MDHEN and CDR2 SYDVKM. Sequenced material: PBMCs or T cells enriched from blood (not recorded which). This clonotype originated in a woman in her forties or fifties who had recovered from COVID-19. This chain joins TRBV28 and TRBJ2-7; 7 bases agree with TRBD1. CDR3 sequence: CASSLVGTATYEQYF. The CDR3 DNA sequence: TGTGCCAGCAGTTTAGTTGGGACAGCGACGTACGAGCAGTACTTC.